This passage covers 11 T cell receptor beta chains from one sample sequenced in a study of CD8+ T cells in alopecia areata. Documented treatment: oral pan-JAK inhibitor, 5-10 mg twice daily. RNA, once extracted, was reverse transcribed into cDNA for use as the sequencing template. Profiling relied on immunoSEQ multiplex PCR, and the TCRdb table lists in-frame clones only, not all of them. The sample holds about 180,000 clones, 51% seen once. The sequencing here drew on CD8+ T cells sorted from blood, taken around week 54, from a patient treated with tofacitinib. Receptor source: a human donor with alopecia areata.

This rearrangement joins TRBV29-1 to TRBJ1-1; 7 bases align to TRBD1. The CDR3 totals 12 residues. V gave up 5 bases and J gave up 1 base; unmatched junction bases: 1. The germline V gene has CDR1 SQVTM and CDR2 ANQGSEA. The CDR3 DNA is TGCAGCGTTTACAGGGGGAACACTGAAGCTTTCTTT. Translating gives CSVYRGNTEAFF.

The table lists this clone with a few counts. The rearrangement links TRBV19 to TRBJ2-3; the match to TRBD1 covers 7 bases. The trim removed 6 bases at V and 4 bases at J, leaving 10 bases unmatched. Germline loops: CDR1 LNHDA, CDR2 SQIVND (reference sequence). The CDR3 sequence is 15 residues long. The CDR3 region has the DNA TGTGCCAGTAGCCCACAGGGGTTTAATCCAGATACGCAGTATTTT. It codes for CASSPQGFNPDTQYF.

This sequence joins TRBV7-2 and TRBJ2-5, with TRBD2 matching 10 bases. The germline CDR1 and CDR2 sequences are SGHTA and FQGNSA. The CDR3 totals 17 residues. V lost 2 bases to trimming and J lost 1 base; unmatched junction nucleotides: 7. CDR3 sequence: CASSLRDSGRTQETQYF. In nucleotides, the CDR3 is TGTGCCAGCAGCTTACGAGATAGCGGGAGGACCCAAGAGACCCAGTACTTC.

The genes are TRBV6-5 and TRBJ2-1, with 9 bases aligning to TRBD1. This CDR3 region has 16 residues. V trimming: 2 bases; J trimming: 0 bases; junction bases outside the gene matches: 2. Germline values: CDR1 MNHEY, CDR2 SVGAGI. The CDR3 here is CASSYRDRVSYNEQFF. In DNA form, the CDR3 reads TGTGCCAGCAGTTACAGGGACAGGGTCTCCTACAATGAGCAGTTCTTC.

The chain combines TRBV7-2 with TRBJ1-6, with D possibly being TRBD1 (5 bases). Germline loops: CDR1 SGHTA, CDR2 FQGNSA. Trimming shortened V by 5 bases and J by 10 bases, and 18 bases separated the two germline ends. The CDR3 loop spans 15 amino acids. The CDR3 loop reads CASSLPRGVGSPLHF. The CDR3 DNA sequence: TGTGCCAGCAGCCTACCGAGGGGAGTAGGCTCACCCCTCCACTTT.

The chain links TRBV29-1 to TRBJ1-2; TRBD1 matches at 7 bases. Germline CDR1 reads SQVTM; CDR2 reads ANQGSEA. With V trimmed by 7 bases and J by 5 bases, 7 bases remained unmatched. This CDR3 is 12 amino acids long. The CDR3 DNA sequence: TGCAGCGGGGGACAGTTGGAATATGGCTACACCTTC. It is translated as CSGGQLEYGYTF.

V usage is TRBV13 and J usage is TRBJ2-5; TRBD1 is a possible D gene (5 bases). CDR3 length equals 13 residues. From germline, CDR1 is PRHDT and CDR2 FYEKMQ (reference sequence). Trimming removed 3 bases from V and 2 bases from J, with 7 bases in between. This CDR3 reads CASSFRQQETQYF. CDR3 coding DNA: TGTGCCAGCAGCTTTCGACAGCAAGAGACCCAGTACTTC.

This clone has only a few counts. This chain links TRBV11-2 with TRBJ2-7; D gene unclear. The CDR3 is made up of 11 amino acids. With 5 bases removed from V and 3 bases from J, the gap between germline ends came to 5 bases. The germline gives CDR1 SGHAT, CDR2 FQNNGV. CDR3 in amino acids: CASSEDYEQYF. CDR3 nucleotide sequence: TGTGCCAGCAGCGAAGACTACGAGCAGTACTTC.

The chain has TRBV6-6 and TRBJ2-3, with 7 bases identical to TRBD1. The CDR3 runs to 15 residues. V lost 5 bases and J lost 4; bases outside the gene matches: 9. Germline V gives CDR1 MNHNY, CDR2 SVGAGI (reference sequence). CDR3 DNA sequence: TGTGCCAGCAGTACGCTAGGGGGCGATTCAGATACGCAGTATTTT. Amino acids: CASSTLGGDSDTQYF.

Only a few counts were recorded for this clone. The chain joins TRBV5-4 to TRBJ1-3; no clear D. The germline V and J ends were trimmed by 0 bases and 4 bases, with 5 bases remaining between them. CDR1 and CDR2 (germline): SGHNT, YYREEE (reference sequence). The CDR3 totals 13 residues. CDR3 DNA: TGTGCCAGCAGCTTGGTAGGAGGAAACACCATATATTTT. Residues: CASSLVGGNTIYF.

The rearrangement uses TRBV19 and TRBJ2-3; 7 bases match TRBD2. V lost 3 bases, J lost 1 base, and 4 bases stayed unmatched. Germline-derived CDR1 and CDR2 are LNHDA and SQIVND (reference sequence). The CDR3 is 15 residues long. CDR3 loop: CASSISAGGTDTQYF. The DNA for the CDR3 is TGTGCCAGTAGTATCTCCGCGGGGGGCACAGATACGCAGTATTTT.